This entry features one T cell receptor (beta chain) sequence. The germline CDR1 and CDR2 sequences are SNHLY and FYNNEI. The CDR3 has 15 residues. V was trimmed by 8 bases and J by 9 bases, leaving 23 bases between them. The data were obtained in a study of blood T cell repertoires in COVID-19. The overall study: PBMCs, B-cell-depleted T cells, or T cells were the source of the cDNA or gDNA that made up the material.

In the original processing: It was from reference gene primer amplification that nucleated cell counts were estimated. Clones were read by immunoSEQ multiplex PCR, and TCRdb kept only the in-frame ones, dropping some. V, J and clone size were drawn from that table, and D and trimming were deduced from the DNA. Of approximately 480,000 clones listed, 87% are singletons. The chain couples TRBV2 to TRBJ2-1; possibly TRBD2 for D (6 bases). The sequence was obtained from a young woman who had recovered from COVID-19. Sequencing was performed on PBMCs or T cells enriched from blood (not recorded which). CDR3 in amino acids: CASSPLGGAVGEQFF. CDR3 nucleotides: TGTGCCAGCTCCCCCCTCGGGGGAGCGGTGGGTGAGCAGTTCTTC.